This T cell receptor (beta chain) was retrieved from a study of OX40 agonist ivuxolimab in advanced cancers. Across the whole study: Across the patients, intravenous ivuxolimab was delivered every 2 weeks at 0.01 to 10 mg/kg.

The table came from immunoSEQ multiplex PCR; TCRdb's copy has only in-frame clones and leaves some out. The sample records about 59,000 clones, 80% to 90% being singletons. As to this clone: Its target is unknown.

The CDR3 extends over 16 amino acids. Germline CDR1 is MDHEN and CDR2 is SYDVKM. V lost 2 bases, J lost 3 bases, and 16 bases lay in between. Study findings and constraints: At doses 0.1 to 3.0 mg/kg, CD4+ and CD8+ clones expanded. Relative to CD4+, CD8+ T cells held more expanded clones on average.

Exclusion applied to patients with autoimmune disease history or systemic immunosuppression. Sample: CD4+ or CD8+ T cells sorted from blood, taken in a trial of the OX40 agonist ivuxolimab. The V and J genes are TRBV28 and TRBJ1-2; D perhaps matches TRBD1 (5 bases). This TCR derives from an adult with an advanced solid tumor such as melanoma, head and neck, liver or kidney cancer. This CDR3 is CASSLAGGQGDYGYTF. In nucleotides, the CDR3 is TGTGCCAGCAGTTTAGCCGGCGGGCAGGGAGACTATGGCTACACCTTC.